A single sample gave rise to the 2 T cell receptor beta chains below, sequenced in a study of CD8+CD57+ T cells in acquired aplastic anemia. The use of genomic DNA as template underpinned the TCR beta VDJ and CDR3 profiling. One entry per CDR3 protein results from TCRdb running MiXCR on the reads. The table includes some 410,000 distinct CDR3 sequences, 60% to 80% detected once. Sample: sorted CD4+, CD8+, or CD8+CD57+ T cells (not recorded which) from PBMCs. These receptors were obtained from a human donor in good health, serving as a control.

In this sample, this clonotype turned up once. In DNA form, the CDR3 reads TGTGCCAGCAGCTTAGGGACTAGTACCTACGAGCAGTACTACTTC. Its protein is CASSLGTSTYEQYYF. V is TRBV7-9 and J is TRBJ2-7, with 7 bases aligning to TRBD2. This CDR3 contains 15 residues. With 1 base clipped from V and 13 bases from J, the junction kept 16 bases outside the gene matches. Germline CDR1 SEHNR, CDR2 FQNEAQ (reference sequence).

The chain recombines TRBV19 with TRBJ2-7; D remains ambiguous. The germline CDR1 and CDR2 sequences are LNHDA and SQIVND (reference sequence). The CDR3 has 13 residues. The CDR3 reads CAWVVPANYEQYF. DNA for the CDR3: TGTGCTTGGGTAGTACCAGCCAACTACGAGCAGTACTTC.